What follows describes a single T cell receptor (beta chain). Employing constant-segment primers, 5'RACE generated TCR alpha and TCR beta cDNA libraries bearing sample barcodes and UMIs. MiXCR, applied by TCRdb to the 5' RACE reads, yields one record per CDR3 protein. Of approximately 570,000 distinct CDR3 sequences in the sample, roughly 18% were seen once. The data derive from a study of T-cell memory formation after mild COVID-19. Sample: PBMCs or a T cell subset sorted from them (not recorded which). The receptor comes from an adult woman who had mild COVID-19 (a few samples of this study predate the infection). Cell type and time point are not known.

The CDR3 sequence: CASSGRLAGVSYEQYF. The CDR3 DNA reads TGTGCCAGCAGCGGACGACTAGCGGGGGTCTCCTACGAGCAGTACTTC. The chain uses TRBV2 and TRBJ2-7; TRBD2 aligns across 12 bases. There are 16 residues in the CDR3. The J segment lost 0 bases and the V segment lost 6 bases, leaving 6 bases of the junction unmatched. Germline V lookup: CDR1 SNHLY, CDR2 FYNNEI.